Below, 21 T cell receptor beta chains from the same sample are listed, as sequenced in a study of regulatory T cells in long-lasting Graves disease. Library construction for TCR beta used iRepertoire HTBI primers and Arm-PCR of CDR3 regions. TCRdb reprocessed the multiplex PCR reads via MiXCR and lists one record per CDR3 protein. The sample shows around 500,000 distinct CDR3 sequences, roughly 16% of them seen only once. Time point defined: newly diagnosed GD, antithyroid drugs for less than 3 months. The TCR library was made from RNA extracted from PBMCs. These data were also reused for a study on T cells in Graves' hyperthyroidism and ophthalmopathy.

Sequenced here: peripheral blood mononuclear cells (PBMCs), sampled at new diagnosis, from a patient treated with antithyroid drugs. These receptors were collected from a woman aged 35 to 59 with Graves disease.

The chain joins TRBV2 to TRBJ2-6; the match to TRBD2 covers 14 bases. The CDR3 spans 20 residues. The V gene end was trimmed by 5 bases and the J gene end by 0 bases; junction bases not matched to a gene: 9. Germline V gene sequence: CDR1 SNHLY, CDR2 FYNNEI. CDR3 nucleotide sequence: TGTGCCAGCAGTCCTGGACTAGCGGGGGGACCCAACTCTGGGGCCAACGTCCTGACTTTC. Protein product: CASSPGLAGGPNSGANVLTF.

V and J are TRBV11-3 and TRBJ1-5, with TRBD1 matching 11 bases. The CDR3 is made up of 19 amino acids. The J segment lost 2 bases and the V segment lost 5 bases, leaving 14 bases of the junction unmatched. Germline V gene data show CDR1 as SGHNT and CDR2 as YENEEA. This CDR3 is CASSLRDRGARGRNQPQHF. The CDR3 nucleotides read TGTGCCAGCAGCCTCCGGGACAGGGGGGCCAGGGGACGCAATCAGCCCCAGCATTTT.

This clonotype was recorded a few times. V is TRBV9 and J is TRBJ1-1; 8 nucleotides agree with TRBD1. Trimming cost V 0 bases and J 7 bases; bases outside gene matches: 20. The germline gives CDR1 SGDLS, CDR2 YYNGEE. The CDR3 has 19 amino acids. Here the CDR3 DNA reads TGTGCCAGCAGCGTAGACCCCAGGGGGCCACAACCTGTAGTCGGTGAAGCTTTCTTT. Translated: CASSVDPRGPQPVVGEAFF.

This clonotype was counted at least ten times. The genes are TRBV6-1 and TRBJ1-6; weak D call: TRBD1 (6 bases). V shed 10 bases and J shed 1 base, with 11 bases lying between them. This CDR3 has 14 residues. From germline, CDR1 is MNHNS and CDR2 SASEGT. The CDR3 reads CATGRGSYNSPLHF. CDR3 sequence (DNA): TGTGCCACCGGCAGGGGTTCCTATAATTCACCCCTCCACTTT.

Details on this clonotype: A much larger clone differs by one base, so this may be a read error. The chain carries TRBV7-9 and TRBJ1-2, with D unclear. The CDR3 covers 15 residues. The germline CDR1 and CDR2 sequences are SEHNR and FQNEAQ (reference sequence). The CDR3 loop reads CAGSLGGKSNYGYTF. The CDR3, as DNA: TGTGCCGGCAGCTTAGGCGGAAAAAGTAACTATGGCTACACCTTC.

The V and J genes are TRBV5-6 and TRBJ1-2; unclear D gene. Germline V gene sequence: CDR1 SGHDT, CDR2 YYEEEE. Trimming pared 0 bases from V and 4 bases from J, leaving 7 bases between. The CDR3 extends over 13 amino acids. The CDR3 sequence: CASSLERVYGYTF. The CDR3 coding sequence is TGTGCCAGCAGCTTGGAAAGAGTCTATGGCTACACCTTC.

The J gene is TRBJ1-5, the V gene TRBV18; 8 nucleotides agree with TRBD1. After removal of 10 bases from V and 1 base from J, the junction contained 12 bases not matched to a gene. The CDR3 covers 16 residues. Germline V lookup: CDR1 KGHSH, CDR2 LQKENI. The CDR3 DNA is TGTGCCAACTCCCTCCGACAGGGGAGAAGCAATCAGCCCCAGCATTTT. Its translation: CANSLRQGRSNQPQHF.

Comments on this clonotype: One junction end disagrees with the germline gene, perhaps due to a read error. This chain uses TRBV12-3 or TRBV12-4 with TRBJ2-1; D is uncertain. This CDR3 contains 15 residues. The CDR3 sequence is CASSPDWTSYNEQLF. The CDR3 DNA sequence: TGTGCCAGCAGTCCCGACTGGACCTCCTACAATGAGCAGCTCTTC.

This clonotype has only a few counts. In DNA form, the CDR3 reads TGTGCCAGTAGCACTCGTATAAATGAAAAACTGTTTTTT. This gives the protein CASSTRINEKLFF. This rearrangement joins TRBV19 to TRBJ1-4; no clear D. Trimming cost V 6 bases and J 5 bases, with 10 bases left between them. The CDR3 has 13 amino acids. Germline loops: CDR1 LNHDA, CDR2 SQIVND (reference sequence).

This clonotype appeared many times. The chain recombines TRBV12-3 or TRBV12-4 with TRBJ1-1; a weak D match, TRBD1 (6 bases). The CDR3 runs to 15 residues. The V end was cut by 5 bases, the J end by 1 base, with 14 bases between. This chain's CDR3 is CASSPRGGGNTEAFF. CDR3 sequence (DNA): TGTGCCAGCAGTCCCCGAGGGGGTGGGAACACTGAAGCTTTCTTT.

This clonotype was counted between two and nine times. V usage is TRBV7-2 and J usage is TRBJ1-2; the match to TRBD1 covers 9 bases. V lost 4 bases, J lost 4 bases, and 7 bases stayed unmatched. The CDR3 sequence is 15 residues long. CDR1 and CDR2 from the germline V gene are SGHTA and FQGNSA. Written as DNA, the CDR3 is TGTGCCAGCAGCTCGCTTTGGACAGGGGCCTATGGCTACACCTTC. This sequence encodes CASSSLWTGAYGYTF.

Comments on this clonotype: One end of the junction does not line up with germline, which may come from a read error. V is TRBV18 and J is TRBJ1-5; maybe TRBD1 (5 bases). The CDR3 has 16 residues. The germline V gene encodes CDR1 KGHSH and CDR2 LQKENI. The DNA of the CDR3 is TGTGCTAGCTCCCCGGGACCACTTTATAGCAATCAGCCCCAGCATTTT. Translating it yields CASSPGPLYSNQPQHF.

This clonotype was counted ten times or more. J is TRBJ2-7 and V is TRBV5-4, with 10 bases that match TRBD2. Germline trimming cut 1 base from V and 2 bases from J; bases unmatched to any gene: 3. CDR3 length equals 15 residues. CDR1 is SGHNT, CDR2 YYREEE, per germline (reference sequence). The CDR3 bases are TGTGCCAGCAGCTTGTGGACTAGCGGTACCTACGAGCAGTACTTC. Amino acid sequence: CASSLWTSGTYEQYF.

This clonotype appeared a few times. V and J are TRBV9 and TRBJ1-2; D gene ambiguous. Trimming removed 3 bases from V and 7 bases from J, with 13 bases in between. Germline values: CDR1 SGDLS, CDR2 YYNGEE. The CDR3 loop spans 13 amino acids. The CDR3 loop reads CASSEDGRSGYTF. The CDR3 DNA reads TGTGCCAGCAGCGAGGACGGCAGAAGTGGCTACACCTTC.

This clonotype was seen many times. The chain is built from TRBV6-5 and TRBJ1-4; D is unclear. The CDR3 spans 17 residues. The germline V gene has CDR1 MNHEY and CDR2 SVGAGI. Trimming pared 0 bases from V and 0 bases from J, leaving 11 bases between. In nucleotides, the CDR3 is TGTGCCAGCAGTTACTCAACCTCGGCTCCAACTAATGAAAAACTGTTTTTT. Its protein is CASSYSTSAPTNEKLFF.

The CDR3 nucleotides read TGTGCCAGCAAGGCGGTCGCGGGGGGAAGAGATACGCAGTATTTT. This sequence encodes CASKAVAGGRDTQYF. The rearrangement joins TRBV12-3 or TRBV12-4 to TRBJ2-1; 8 bases are shared with TRBD2. With the DNA end fitting TRBJ2-3 better, the J assignment may be wrong. The CDR3 extends over 15 amino acids.

This clonotype was detected a few times. The chain carries TRBV14 and TRBJ2-5; D not resolved. This CDR3 has 12 amino acids. Germline values: CDR1 SGHDN, CDR2 FVKESK. V lost 0 bases to trimming and J lost 8 bases, with 7 bases between them. The CDR3 DNA follows: TGTGCCAGCAGCCAAGAACGAGCAACCCAGTACTTC. It translates to CASSQERATQYF.

In this sample, this clonotype turned up many times. The CDR3: CASSSSWSTFSNQPQHF. The CDR3 DNA reads TGTGCCAGCAGTTCGAGTTGGAGCACCTTTAGCAATCAGCCCCAGCATTTT. The genes are TRBV6-2 or TRBV6-3 and TRBJ1-5; D not certain. The CDR3 runs 17 residues. CDR1 is MNHEY, CDR2 SVGEGT, per germline. Trimming stripped 4 bases from V and 0 bases from J, with 16 bases between.

This clonotype showed up many times. In nucleotides, the CDR3 is TGTGCCACCCTCTACCAGCTAGCGGTCAATGAGCAGTTCTTC. It translates to CATLYQLAVNEQFF. The chain is built from TRBV28 and TRBJ2-1; 7 nucleotides align to TRBD2. The germline V gene has CDR1 MDHEN and CDR2 SYDVKM. V was clipped by 10 bases and J by 6 bases; unmatched bases: 12. The length of the CDR3 is 14 residues.

This clonotype came up many times. The chain carries TRBV24-1 and TRBJ2-3; 8 nucleotides line up with TRBD2. Germline CDR1 is KGHDR and CDR2 is SFDVKD. Trimming cost V 5 bases and J 1 base; bases outside gene matches: 4. This CDR3 is 15 amino acids long. CDR3 protein: CATSVRGGGTDTQYF. CDR3 coding DNA: TGTGCCACCAGTGTCCGGGGGGGTGGCACAGATACGCAGTATTTT.

This clonotype was seen a handful of times. V is TRBV6-1 and J is TRBJ1-1, with D hard to call. V was clipped by 0 bases and J by 0 bases, with 8 bases between them. CDR1 is MNHNS, CDR2 SASEGT, per germline. This CDR3 region has 15 residues. CDR3 sequence: CASSEASQMNTEAFF. The CDR3 bases are TGTGCCAGCAGTGAAGCCTCACAGATGAACACTGAAGCTTTCTTT.